One and the same sample provided the 10 T cell receptor beta chains below, sequenced in a study of identical twins. TCRdb reprocessed the 5' RACE reads via MiXCR and lists one record per CDR3 protein. The repertoire holds hundreds of thousands of distinct CDR3 sequences, with approximately 8.3% as singletons. Separately, the same data were catalogued under a study of yellow fever vaccine responses in identical twins.

The sequenced sample consisted of memory (CD45RO+) T cells sorted from blood. These receptors all come from a woman younger than 30 in good health.

The genes are TRBV20-1 and TRBJ2-7; 10 nucleotides match TRBD2. This CDR3 comprises 16 residues. Per the germline V gene, CDR1 is DFQATT and CDR2 is SNEGSKA (reference sequence). V was pared by 0 bases and J by 2 bases, with 7 bases of the junction left unmatched. This CDR3 is CSARDIAGGTTYEQYF. Here the CDR3 DNA reads TGCAGTGCTAGAGATATAGCGGGGGGAACAACCTACGAGCAGTACTTC.

This clonotype showed up many times. The gene calls are TRBV5-1 and TRBJ2-7, with TRBD2 matching 8 bases. This CDR3 has 15 amino acids. The germline V gene encodes CDR1 SGHRS and CDR2 YFSETQ. The trim removed 5 bases at V and 3 bases at J, leaving 10 bases unmatched. The CDR3 region is CASRFERESIYEQYF. For the CDR3, the DNA is TGCGCCAGCAGATTCGAGCGGGAGTCAATCTACGAGCAGTACTTC.

V usage is TRBV7-2 and J usage is TRBJ2-7; TRBD2 matches at 14 bases. V lost 1 base, J lost 6 bases, and 5 bases stayed unmatched. Germline assignment: CDR1 SGHTA and CDR2 FQGNSA. The CDR3 sequence is 16 residues long. CDR3 loop: CASSLEGTSGSREQYF. The CDR3 nucleotides read TGTGCCAGCAGCTTAGAGGGGACTAGCGGGAGTCGCGAGCAGTACTTC.

This clonotype showed up many times. The rearrangement joins TRBV3-1 to TRBJ2-5; 7 nucleotides align to TRBD2. CDR3 length equals 14 residues. Per germline, CDR1 LGHDT and CDR2 YNNKEL (reference sequence). Trimming at V came to 2 bases and at J to 2 bases, leaving 2 bases not matched to a gene. The CDR3 loop reads CASSQSSGQETQYF. CDR3 nucleotides: TGTGCCAGCAGCCAATCTAGCGGACAAGAGACCCAGTACTTC.

The chain has TRBV27 and TRBJ2-7; TRBD2 agrees at 14 bases. CDR1 is MNHEY, CDR2 SMNVEV, per germline (reference sequence). The CDR3 is 14 amino acids. Unmatched junction bases numbered 2, after V lost 6 bases and J lost 4 bases. This CDR3 is CASRRTSGGYEQYF. CDR3 nucleotide sequence: TGTGCCAGCAGGCGGACTAGCGGGGGGTACGAGCAGTACTTC.

The chain links TRBV6-5 to TRBJ2-7; 11 positions match TRBD2. Germline CDR1 is MNHEY and CDR2 is SVGAGI. With 4 bases clipped from V and 5 bases from J, the junction kept 4 bases outside the gene matches. The CDR3 consists of 14 residues. The CDR3 loop reads CASSWTSGRDEQYF. The CDR3 nucleotides read TGTGCCAGCAGTTGGACTAGCGGGCGAGACGAGCAGTACTTC.

This clonotype was detected many times. The chain is built from TRBV3-1 and TRBJ1-1; tentatively, D is TRBD1 (6 bases). Trimming left V 0 bases short and J 1 base short, with 9 bases between. Per germline, CDR1 LGHDT and CDR2 YNNKEL (reference sequence). This CDR3 has 15 residues. For the CDR3, the DNA is TGTGCCAGCAGCCAAGATCCGGGACAGAACACTGAAGCTTTCTTT. Amino acid sequence: CASSQDPGQNTEAFF.

This clonotype was found a few times. This chain connects TRBV11-2 to TRBJ2-3; D not resolved. Germline loops: CDR1 SGHAT, CDR2 FQNNGV. V lost 0 bases, J lost 7 bases, and 8 bases lay in between. The CDR3 consists of 13 residues. In DNA, the CDR3 is TGTGCCAGCAGCTTAGATACAAGGAATACGCAGTATTTT. Translating it yields CASSLDTRNTQYF.

J is TRBJ2-3 and V is TRBV21-1. TRBV21-1 constitutes a pseudogene. The length of the CDR3 is 13 residues. Here the CDR3 reads CASSNWASHTQYF. The CDR3 DNA reads TGTGCCAGCAGCAACTGGGCTTCACATACGCAGTATTTT.

This clonotype was observed many times. The chain employs TRBV20-1 and TRBJ2-7; a weak D match, TRBD1 (5 bases). This CDR3 spans 13 amino acids. The ends were cut back, 3 bases at V and 2 bases at J, with 11 bases in the middle. Germline values: CDR1 DFQATT, CDR2 SNEGSKA (reference sequence). The CDR3 nucleotides read TGCAGTGCTAGTCCAGGGTCTGCCTACGAGCAGTACTTC. Its translation: CSASPGSAYEQYF.